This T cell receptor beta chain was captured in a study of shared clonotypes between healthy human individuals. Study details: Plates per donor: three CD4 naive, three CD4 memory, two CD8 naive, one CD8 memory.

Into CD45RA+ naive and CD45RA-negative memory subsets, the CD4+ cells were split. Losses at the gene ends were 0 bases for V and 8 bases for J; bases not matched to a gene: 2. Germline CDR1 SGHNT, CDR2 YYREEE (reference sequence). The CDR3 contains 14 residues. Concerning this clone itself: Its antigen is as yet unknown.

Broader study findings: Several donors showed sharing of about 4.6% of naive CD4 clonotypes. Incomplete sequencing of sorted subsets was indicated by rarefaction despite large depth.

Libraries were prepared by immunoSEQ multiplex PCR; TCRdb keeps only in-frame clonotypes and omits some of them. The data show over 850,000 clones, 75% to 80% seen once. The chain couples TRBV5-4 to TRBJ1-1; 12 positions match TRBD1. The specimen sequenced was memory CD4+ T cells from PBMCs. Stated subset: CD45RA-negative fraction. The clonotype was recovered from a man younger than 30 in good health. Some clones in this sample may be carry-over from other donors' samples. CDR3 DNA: TGTGCCAGCAGCTTGGGCGGGACAGGGGGCGAAGCTTTCTTT. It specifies CASSLGGTGGEAFF.